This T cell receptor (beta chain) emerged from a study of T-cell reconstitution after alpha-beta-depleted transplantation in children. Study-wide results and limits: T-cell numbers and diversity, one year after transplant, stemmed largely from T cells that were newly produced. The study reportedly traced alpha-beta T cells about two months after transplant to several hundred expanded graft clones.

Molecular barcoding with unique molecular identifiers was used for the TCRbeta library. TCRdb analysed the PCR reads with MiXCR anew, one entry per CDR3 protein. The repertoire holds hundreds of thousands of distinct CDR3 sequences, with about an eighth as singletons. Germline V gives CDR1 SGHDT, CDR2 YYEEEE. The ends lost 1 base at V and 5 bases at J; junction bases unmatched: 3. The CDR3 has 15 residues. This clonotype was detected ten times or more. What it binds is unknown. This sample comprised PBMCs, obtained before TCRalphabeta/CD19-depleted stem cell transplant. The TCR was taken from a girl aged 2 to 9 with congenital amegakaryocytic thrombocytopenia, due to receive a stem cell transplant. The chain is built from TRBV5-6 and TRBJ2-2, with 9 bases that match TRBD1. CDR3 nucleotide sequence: TGTGCCAGCAGCTTGATCGACAGGGGGACCGGGGAGCTGTTTTTT. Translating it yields CASSLIDRGTGELFF.